Presented here are 11 T cell receptor beta chains from one specimen sequenced in a study. In TCRdb, the RT-PCR reads were re-called with MiXCR into one record per CDR3 protein. The sample includes about 680,000 distinct CDR3 sequences, approximately 14% of them seen just once. Material for sequencing was memory CD4+ T cells from blood. Receptor source: a female donor in good health, serving as a healthy control.

The genes are TRBV28 and TRBJ2-4, with a tentative D call TRBD2 (6 bases). The CDR3 consists of 18 residues. V dropped 2 bases and J dropped 0 bases, with 17 bases sitting between them. In germline, CDR1 is MDHEN, CDR2 SYDVKM. CDR3 protein: CASSLDYPGVIAKNIQYF. The CDR3 nucleotides are TGTGCCAGCAGTTTAGATTATCCGGGAGTGATAGCCAAAAACATTCAGTACTTC.

This clonotype was seen only a few times. The chain carries TRBV12-3 or TRBV12-4 and TRBJ1-2; D ambiguous. CDR3 length equals 13 residues. V was clipped by 5 bases and J by 6 bases, with 13 bases between them. CDR3 residues: CASSPVRPDGYTF. The CDR3 DNA follows: TGTGCCAGCAGTCCAGTTAGGCCCGATGGCTACACCTTC.

This clonotype was counted a few times. The chain is built from TRBV11-3 and TRBJ2-7; the match to TRBD2 covers 7 bases. Germline CDR1 is SGHNT and CDR2 is YENEEA. CDR3 length equals 13 residues. Trimming at V came to 3 bases and at J to 6 bases, leaving 5 bases not matched to a gene. CDR3 sequence (DNA): TGTGCCAGCAGCTTTGTTTCGGGGGGCGAGCAGTACTTC. It is translated as CASSFVSGGEQYF.

This clonotype was seen repeatedly, ten times or more. The chain carries TRBV4-3 and TRBJ1-4, with no clear D. The CDR3 loop spans 14 amino acids. Looked up from germline, CDR1 is LGHNA and CDR2 is YSLEER. V lost 1 base and J lost 6, with 9 bases in between. CDR3 DNA: TGCGCCAGCAGCCAAGGAGGCACGGATGAAAAACTGTTTTTT. It codes for CASSQGGTDEKLFF.

The V call is TRBV2, the J call TRBJ1-2, with D maybe TRBD1 (6 bases). The CDR3 consists of 13 residues. Germline V gene data show CDR1 as SNHLY and CDR2 as FYNNEI. With 7 bases removed from V and 6 bases from J, the gap between germline ends came to 15 bases. The CDR3, as DNA: TGTGCCAGCATCCAGGGGATACGAGATGGCTACACCTTC. It encodes CASIQGIRDGYTF. The whole variable domain, remainder taken from reference TRBV2 and TRBJ1-2, is EPEVTQTPSHQVTQMGQEVILRCVPISNHLYFYWYRQILGQKVEFLVSFYNNEISEKSEIFDDQFSVERPDGSNFTLKIRSTKLEDSAMYFCASIQGIRDGYTFGSGTRLTVV.

The chain links TRBV6-2 or TRBV6-3 to TRBJ1-5; weak D call: TRBD1 (5 bases). The CDR3 loop spans 16 amino acids. Germline loops: CDR1 MNHEY, CDR2 SVGEGT. Trimming took off 0 bases at V and 0 bases at J, with 9 bases between the two ends. The CDR3 DNA reads as TGTGCCAGCAGTTACTCGGCAGGGAGTAGCAATCAGCCCCAGCATTTT. Encoded protein: CASSYSAGSSNQPQHF.

The rearrangement links TRBV10-3 to TRBJ2-2; 10 bases line up with TRBD2. CDR1 ENHRY and CDR2 SYGVKD come from the germline V gene. This CDR3 spans 18 amino acids. V was clipped by 8 bases and J by 3 bases; unmatched bases: 15. The CDR3 DNA follows: TGTGCCATCTCGGGTCAGGAGCGGGAGGGCATAGACACCGGGGAGCTGTTTTTT. Encoded protein: CAISGQEREGIDTGELFF.

The sample holds a few counts of this clonotype. V gene TRBV5-5 combines with J gene TRBJ2-3; no definite D call. Trimming pared 3 bases from V and 2 bases from J, leaving 16 bases between. Germline CDR1 is SGHKS and CDR2 is YYEKEE (reference sequence). The CDR3 has 16 amino acids. The CDR3 nucleotides are TGTGCCAGCAGCTCAAGCCGGGCCTTACCCACAGATACGCAGTATTTT. The encoded protein is CASSSSRALPTDTQYF.

CDR3 protein: CASSRGTSGAEGQYF. CDR3 in DNA: TGCGCCAGCAGCCGAGGGACTAGCGGGGCTGAAGGGCAGTACTTC. The rearrangement uses TRBV4-3 and TRBJ2-7, with TRBD2 identical over 13 bases. Trimming cost V 4 bases and J 9 bases; bases outside gene matches: 9. The CDR3 loop spans 15 amino acids. Per germline, CDR1 LGHNA and CDR2 YSLEER.

This clonotype was picked up many times. The chain couples TRBV5-5 to TRBJ1-5; D unresolved. The CDR3 extends over 15 amino acids. Germline-derived CDR1 and CDR2 are SGHKS and YYEKEE (reference sequence). The V and J ends lost 0 bases and 6 bases respectively, with 13 bases between them. CDR3 nucleotides: TGTGCCAGCAGCTTGGAGGTGGAGTTTAGTCAGCCCCAGCATTTT. Amino acids: CASSLEVEFSQPQHF.

This sequence joins TRBV12-3 or TRBV12-4 and TRBJ2-3; 9 bases are shared with TRBD2. Trimming at V came to 1 base and at J to 2 bases, leaving 1 base not matched to a gene. The length of the CDR3 is 15 residues. CDR3 protein: CASSLGGRVTDTQYF. The CDR3 DNA is TGTGCCAGCAGTTTAGGCGGGAGGGTCACAGATACGCAGTATTTT.